This TCR beta chain stems from a study of T cells after yellow fever vaccination. This clonotype was counted at least ten times. Its antigen is still unknown. Study findings and constraints: The secondary response showed a weaker magnitude and a faster peak, day 5 versus 15. After the booster, approximately 96% of CD4 and approximately 87% of CD8 primary-response clones were re-detected.

UMIs were added to TCR cDNA along with a universal primer site when it was made by 5'RACE template switching. From the 5' RACE reads, TCRdb called clonotypes with MiXCR, one entry per CDR3 protein. This table holds 110,000 or so distinct CDR3 sequences, about 6.8% found once. The sequence came from a young man who received the YFV17D yellow fever vaccine. The input for sequencing was CD4+ T cells sorted from PBMCs, taken roughly 45 days after the first yellow fever vaccination.

In DNA, the CDR3 is TGCGCCAGCAGCCCCGGCGCGGACCTTGAAGCTTTCTTT. This gives the protein CASSPGADLEAFF. J is TRBJ1-1 and V is TRBV5-1; D gene unclear. From germline, CDR1 is SGHRS and CDR2 YFSETQ. Between the trimmed V and J ends, which lost 4 bases and 7 bases, there was a span of 14 bases. The CDR3 length is 13 residues.